These 16 T cell receptor beta chains share one sample of origin, sequenced in a study of T cells after yellow fever vaccination. TCRdb called the 5' RACE reads again in MiXCR, with one record for every CDR3 protein. The data show hundreds of thousands of distinct CDR3 sequences, about 17% seen once. Sequencing was performed on PBMCs, taken before the yellow fever booster vaccination. The receptors derive from a man aged 18 to 29 who received the YFV17D yellow fever vaccine.

This clonotype occurred a few times. V is TRBV5-1 and J is TRBJ1-1; 11 nucleotides align to TRBD1. With 2 bases clipped from V and 2 bases from J, the junction kept 8 bases outside the gene matches. This CDR3 is built from 17 residues. The germline CDR1 and CDR2 sequences are SGHRS and YFSETQ. This CDR3 is CASSLNPGQGVNTEAFF. The CDR3 nucleotides are TGCGCCAGCAGCTTAAATCCGGGACAGGGGGTCAACACTGAAGCTTTCTTT.

V and J are TRBV28 and TRBJ2-1; 11 positions match TRBD2. The CDR3 is 12 residues long. The V segment lost 6 bases and the J segment 9 bases; nucleotides outside the gene matches: 1. Germline CDR1 is MDHEN and CDR2 is SYDVKM. Here the CDR3 DNA reads TGTGCCAGCAGACTAGCGGGGGCTGAGCAGTTCTTC. Translating gives CASRLAGAEQFF.

This clonotype was seen ten or more times. CDR3 coding DNA: TGCAGCGTTGTAGACAACTACGAGCAGTACTTC. Translating gives CSVVDNYEQYF. The chain joins TRBV29-1 to TRBJ2-7; D is unclear. The V gene's germline CDR1 is SQVTM and CDR2 ANQGSEA. This CDR3 is 11 amino acids long. V shed 4 bases and J shed 3 bases, with 7 bases lying between them.

This clonotype was picked up many times. The chain joins TRBV5-1 to TRBJ2-2, with D possibly TRBD2 on 6 matching bases. V was pared by 3 bases and J by 3 bases, with 9 bases between. The germline CDR1 and CDR2 sequences are SGHRS and YFSETQ. There are 14 residues in the CDR3. In nucleotides, the CDR3 is TGCGCCAGCAGCTCCGGGGGATACACCGGGGAGCTGTTTTTT. Encoded protein: CASSSGGYTGELFF.

This clonotype was seen a handful of times. V and J are TRBV13 and TRBJ2-2; perhaps TRBD2 as D (7 bases). The CDR3 loop spans 15 amino acids. In germline, CDR1 is PRHDT, CDR2 FYEKMQ (reference sequence). Trimming removed 6 bases at V and 2 bases at J, with 13 bases between. The DNA for the CDR3 is TGTGCCAGCAGTCTGGGGGGGCGAAACACCGGGGAGCTGTTTTTT. It codes for CASSLGGRNTGELFF.

A few counts support this clonotype. This chain uses TRBV20-1 with TRBJ2-1, with a weak D call TRBD1 (5 bases). The germline V gene encodes CDR1 DFQATT and CDR2 SNEGSKA (reference sequence). The CDR3 covers 15 residues. Trimming took 0 bases from V and 4 from J, leaving 13 bases between them. The CDR3 sequence is CSARDPQGWYNEQFF. In nucleotides, the CDR3 is TGCAGTGCTAGAGATCCCCAGGGTTGGTACAATGAGCAGTTCTTC.

This clonotype was counted a few times. V usage is TRBV20-1 and J usage is TRBJ2-3, with a possible D match to TRBD2 (6 bases). This CDR3 spans 14 amino acids. The germline CDR1 and CDR2 sequences are DFQATT and SNEGSKA (reference sequence). The ends were cut back, 8 bases at V and 0 bases at J, with 15 bases in the middle. The DNA of the CDR3 is TGCAGTACCTGGAGGGCATCTAGCACAGATACGCAGTATTTT. Translation: CSTWRASSTDTQYF.

This clonotype turned up a few times. CDR3 protein: CASSFQGSPDTQYF. The CDR3 DNA reads as TGCGCCAGCAGCTTCCAGGGTTCCCCAGATACGCAGTATTTT. The chain links TRBV5-1 to TRBJ2-3, with D possibly being TRBD1 (5 bases). The germline CDR1 and CDR2 sequences are SGHRS and YFSETQ. There are 14 residues in the CDR3. V dropped 2 bases and J dropped 4 bases, with 11 bases sitting between them.

This clonotype was detected only a few times. The genes are TRBV6-5 and TRBJ2-3; D may be TRBD2 (7 bases). This CDR3 is built from 13 residues. Per the germline V gene, CDR1 is MNHEY and CDR2 is SVGAGI. Trimming shortened V by 9 bases and J by 4 bases, and 14 bases separated the two germline ends. CDR3 protein: CASAGRGPDTQYF. Written as DNA, the CDR3 is TGTGCCAGTGCGGGGCGGGGGCCAGATACGCAGTATTTT.

V usage is TRBV27 and J usage is TRBJ1-5, with D tentatively TRBD1 (5 bases). The CDR3 length is 13 residues. Germline V gives CDR1 MNHEY, CDR2 SMNVEV (reference sequence). Trimming took 3 bases from V and 8 from J, leaving 11 bases between them. In DNA form, the CDR3 reads TGTGCCAGCAGTTTCGGGGGTTCGAAGCCCCAGCATTTT. Its protein is CASSFGGSKPQHF.

This chain joins TRBV24-1 and TRBJ2-3; D unclear. Trimming removed 4 bases at V and 7 bases at J, with 17 bases between. CDR1 is KGHDR and CDR2 is SFDVKD in the germline V gene. The CDR3 contains 15 residues. The DNA for the CDR3 is TGTGCCACCAGTGACTCGCGATCAGTAGCCTATACGCAGTATTTT. Its translation: CATSDSRSVAYTQYF.

This clonotype came up many times. The rearrangement uses TRBV4-3 and TRBJ1-1; no clear D gene. The CDR3 runs 14 residues. Trimming removed 4 bases at V and 1 base at J, with 10 bases between. From germline, CDR1 is LGHNA and CDR2 YSLEER. CDR3: CASSRHTSNTEAFF. In DNA, the CDR3 is TGCGCCAGCAGCCGCCATACTTCGAACACTGAAGCTTTCTTT.

This chain connects TRBV12-3 or TRBV12-4 to TRBJ1-2, with 8 bases that match TRBD1. CDR3 size: 13 residues. The trim removed 8 bases at V and 4 bases at J, leaving 6 bases unmatched. The CDR3 nucleotides are TGTGCCAGCGGATCCGGGACAGGCTATGGCTACACCTTC. Encoded protein: CASGSGTGYGYTF.

The chain joins TRBV5-1 to TRBJ1-2; D is undetermined. Germline V gene lookup returns CDR1 SGHRS and CDR2 YFSETQ. This CDR3 has 15 amino acids. Trimming removed 4 bases at V and 4 bases at J, with 17 bases between. DNA of the CDR3: TGCGCCAGCAGCACGACCCTCTACAGTAGCTATGGCTACACCTTC. Encoded protein: CASSTTLYSSYGYTF.

This clonotype appeared once. The chain combines TRBV7-2 with TRBJ2-7, with 8 positions matching TRBD1. Trimming cost V 2 bases and J 5 bases; bases outside gene matches: 5. The CDR3 sequence is 14 residues long. Germline V lookup: CDR1 SGHTA, CDR2 FQGNSA. CDR3 in amino acids: CASSLQGADHEQYF. CDR3 DNA: TGTGCCAGCAGCTTACAGGGGGCCGACCACGAGCAGTACTTC.

This clonotype appeared a few times. V and J are TRBV20-1 and TRBJ2-1; TRBD2 matches at 8 bases. Germline CDR1 reads DFQATT; CDR2 reads SNEGSKA (reference sequence). The junction had 17 bases not matched to a gene; V was cut back by 1 base and J by 0 bases. This CDR3 is built from 20 residues. DNA of the CDR3: TGCAGTGCTAGAGGGACCGGTCGCGGGGGGCCCATCCACTCCTACAATGAGCAGTTCTTC. It translates to CSARGTGRGGPIHSYNEQFF.